This TCR beta chain derives from a study of follicular helper T cells after annual influenza vaccination (dated by TCRdb to the late 2010s). With regard to the full study: After each seasonal influenza vaccination, blood was collected on days 0, 7 and 28. To study recall of cTfh clones, some subjects were followed through successive annual vaccinations in the 2013-2014, 2014-2015 and 2015-2016 seasons. One week after vaccination, a second recruited cohort of about a dozen subjects (Table S1) displayed a similar ICOS+CD38+ cTfh response. Multi-year samples were obtained from roughly 6 subjects, with two vaccination seasons covered for four subjects and three seasons covered for two subjects. Samples from 2013-2014 were cryopreserved, whereas samples from 2015 were processed immediately after collection. Overall results and qualifications from the work: With successive annual vaccinations, a recurrent oligoclonal ICOS+CD38+ cTfh response was recalled, and this response contained tetramer and AIM influenza-specific clonotypes. Only roughly 9-20% of analyzed cells yielded productive TCRB sequences, so sampling of rare clonotypes was not possible. ICOS+CD38+ cTfh clonality correlated with the frequency of that population, and its change correlated with the change in circulating plasmablast frequency. Day 7 ICOS+CD38+ clones were most often found later in ICOS-CD38- cTfh, suggesting that subset may serve as a memory reservoir. In the assessment of influenza clone enrichment, the possibility that the much larger non-cTfh compartments were undersampled could not be ruled out.

Of note for this clone: The antigen it recognizes is unknown. Per-nucleotide qualities are absent, and no much larger clonotype sits a single base away.

Libraries came from the immunoSEQ multiplex PCR assay. Adaptive Biotechnologies carried out TCRB amplification, library preparation, sequencing and preliminary bioinformatics at Survey level resolution. On the study's bioinformatics: Clonality was calculated in R as 1 minus normalized Shannon entropy, and the Gini index was computed with the R package ineq. To get the overlap score, the summed counts of shared sequences were divided by the total counts of all sequences in both of the compared samples. Shared-clonotype significance used Fisher's exact test assuming a theoretical repertoire of 10^7 TCRB sequences. TCRdb re-hosts the immuneACCESS table, in-frame sequences only. Its copies lack some clones; in the studies checked, an unresolved V gene accounts for under half of them, and the cause for the rest is not known. The DNA was the basis for D and trimming; V, J and clone size are from that table. In this sample the table shows several thousand clones, around 86% of which occur a single time. Of the sample, 0.77% is held by the ten largest clones.

The sample's time point label, in plain terms: 2015-2016 season, pre-vaccination. Adults received seasonal inactivated influenza vaccine (Fluvarix), and TCRB sequencing tracked sorted blood CD4 subsets before and after vaccination. To be eligible, subjects had to live in the community and must not have received influenza vaccine in the previous 6 months. Subjects were excluded for influenza vaccine contraindications, substance abuse, HIV/AIDS, active malignancy, immunomodulatory medication, or active illness such as respiratory infection. At each time point, roughly 35 to 110 mL of blood was collected. Ficoll-Paque PLUS or SepMate separation was used to isolate PBMC. CXCR5- memory CD4 T cells were sorted as a comparison non-Tfh subset. Before DNA extraction, cell subsets were sorted from PBMC on a BD FACS Aria. The CDR3 starts with the cysteine, ends with the phenylalanine, and has 14 residues. Only the CDR3 part of the read is kept: 42 bases, read in frame from the first base. V loses 1 base, J loses 4 bases, and the germline ends lie 11 bases apart. CDR1 and CDR2, looked up from the germline V gene (reference sequence), are SGHNT and YYREEE.

The sample here was CXCR5- memory CD4+ T cells sorted from blood, taken on the day of influenza vaccination. Read against the paper, the sample's cell subset or site label means: CXCR5- memory CD4 T cells. In this chain, TRBV5-4 is recombined with TRBJ1-2; TRBD1 might be the D gene, on 6 matching bases. This clonotype was sampled from an adult who received the influenza vaccine. The DNA is as follows: TGTGCCAGCAGCTTGCGGACAGATTCCTATGGCTACACCTTC. Its coded protein is CASSLRTDSYGYTF.